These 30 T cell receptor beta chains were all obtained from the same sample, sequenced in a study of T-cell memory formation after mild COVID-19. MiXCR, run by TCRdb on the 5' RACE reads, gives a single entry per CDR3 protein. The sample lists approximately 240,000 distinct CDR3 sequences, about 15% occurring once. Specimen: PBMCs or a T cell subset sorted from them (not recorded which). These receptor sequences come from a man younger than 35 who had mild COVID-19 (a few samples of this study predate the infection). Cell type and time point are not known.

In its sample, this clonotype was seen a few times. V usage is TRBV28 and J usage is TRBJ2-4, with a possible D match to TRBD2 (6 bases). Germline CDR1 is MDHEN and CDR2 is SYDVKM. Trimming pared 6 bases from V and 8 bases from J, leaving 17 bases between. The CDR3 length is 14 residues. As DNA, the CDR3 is TGTGCCAGCAGCTTGGTCGGGGGTCGTCACATTCAGTACTTC. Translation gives CASSLVGGRHIQYF.

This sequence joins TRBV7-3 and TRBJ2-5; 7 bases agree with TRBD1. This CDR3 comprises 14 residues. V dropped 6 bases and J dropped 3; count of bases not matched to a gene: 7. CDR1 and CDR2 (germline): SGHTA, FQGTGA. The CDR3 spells CASSHGDRKETQYF. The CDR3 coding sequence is TGTGCCAGCAGTCATGGGGACAGAAAAGAGACCCAGTACTTC.

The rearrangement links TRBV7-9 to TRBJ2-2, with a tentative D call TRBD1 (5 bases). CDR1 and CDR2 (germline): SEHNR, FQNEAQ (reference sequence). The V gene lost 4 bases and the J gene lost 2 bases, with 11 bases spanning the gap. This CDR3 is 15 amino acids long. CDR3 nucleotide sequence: TGTGCCAGCAGCTGGGGCAATATCAACACCGGGGAGCTGTTTTTT. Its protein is CASSWGNINTGELFF.

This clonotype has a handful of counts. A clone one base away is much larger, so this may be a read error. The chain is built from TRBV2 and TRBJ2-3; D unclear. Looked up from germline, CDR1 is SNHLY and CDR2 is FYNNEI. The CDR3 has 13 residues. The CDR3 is CASQDPDPNTQCF. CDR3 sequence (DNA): TGTGCCAGCCAGGACCCCGATCCCAATACGCAGTGTTTT.

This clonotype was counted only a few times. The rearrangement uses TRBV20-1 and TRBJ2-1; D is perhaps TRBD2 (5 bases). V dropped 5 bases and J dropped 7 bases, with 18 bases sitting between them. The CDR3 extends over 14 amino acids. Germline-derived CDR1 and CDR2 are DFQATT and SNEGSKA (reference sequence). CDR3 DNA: TGCAGTGCTGAGACAACTAGGGTCATGAATGAGCAGTTCTTC. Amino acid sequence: CSAETTRVMNEQFF.

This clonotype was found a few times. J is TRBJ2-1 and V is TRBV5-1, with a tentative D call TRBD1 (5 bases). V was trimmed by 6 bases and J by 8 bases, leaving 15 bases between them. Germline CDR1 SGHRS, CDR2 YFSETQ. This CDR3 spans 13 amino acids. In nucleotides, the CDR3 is TGCGCCAGCATGGGGTCAGGGCAGTATGAGCAGTTCTTC. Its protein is CASMGSGQYEQFF. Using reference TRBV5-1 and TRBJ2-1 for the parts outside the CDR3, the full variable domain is KAGVTQTPRYLIKTRGQQVTLSCSPISGHRSVSWYQQTPGQGLQFLFEYFSETQRNKGNFPGRFSGRQFSNSRSEMNVSTLELGDSALYLCASMGSGQYEQFFGPGTRLTVL.

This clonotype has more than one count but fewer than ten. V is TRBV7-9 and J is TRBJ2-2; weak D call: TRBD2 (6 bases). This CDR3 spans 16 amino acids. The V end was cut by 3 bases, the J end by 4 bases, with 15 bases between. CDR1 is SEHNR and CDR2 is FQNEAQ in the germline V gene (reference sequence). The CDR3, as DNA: TGTGCCAGCAGCTTTAAGAGGTTGGGAGGCACCGGGGAGCTGTTTTTT. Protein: CASSFKRLGGTGELFF.

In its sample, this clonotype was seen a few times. The CDR3 DNA reads TGTGCCATCAGTGAGTCGAGGTTGACGACCGGGGAGCTGTTTTTT. This translates into CAISESRLTTGELFF. V is TRBV10-3 and J is TRBJ2-2, with D uncertain. CDR3 length equals 15 residues. Trimming removed 0 bases from V and 5 bases from J, with 10 bases in between. Germline values: CDR1 ENHRY, CDR2 SYGVKD.

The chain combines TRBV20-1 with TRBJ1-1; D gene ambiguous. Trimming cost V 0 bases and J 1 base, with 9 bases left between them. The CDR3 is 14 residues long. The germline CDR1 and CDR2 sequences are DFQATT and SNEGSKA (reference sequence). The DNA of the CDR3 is TGCAGTGCTAGAGAGTCCGGCGGGAACACTGAAGCTTTCTTT. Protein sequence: CSARESGGNTEAFF.

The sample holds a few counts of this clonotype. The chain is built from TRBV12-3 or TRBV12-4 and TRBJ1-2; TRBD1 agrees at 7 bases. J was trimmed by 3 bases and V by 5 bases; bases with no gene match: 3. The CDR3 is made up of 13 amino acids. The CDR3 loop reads CASSRDSYYGYTF. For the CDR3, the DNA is TGTGCCAGCAGTCGGGACAGCTACTATGGCTACACCTTC.

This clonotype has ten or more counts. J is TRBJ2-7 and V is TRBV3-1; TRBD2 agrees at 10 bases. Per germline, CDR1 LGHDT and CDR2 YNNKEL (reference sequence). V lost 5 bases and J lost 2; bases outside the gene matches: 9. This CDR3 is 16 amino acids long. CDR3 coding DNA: TGTGCCAGCAGCTCTCGACTAGCGGGCCTCCCCTACGAGCAGTACTTC. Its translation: CASSSRLAGLPYEQYF.

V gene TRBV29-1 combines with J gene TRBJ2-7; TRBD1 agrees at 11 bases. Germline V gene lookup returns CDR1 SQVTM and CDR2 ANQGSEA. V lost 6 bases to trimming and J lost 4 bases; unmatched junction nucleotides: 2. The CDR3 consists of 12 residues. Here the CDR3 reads CSVGTGGYEQYF. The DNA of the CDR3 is TGCAGCGTGGGGACAGGGGGTTACGAGCAGTACTTC.

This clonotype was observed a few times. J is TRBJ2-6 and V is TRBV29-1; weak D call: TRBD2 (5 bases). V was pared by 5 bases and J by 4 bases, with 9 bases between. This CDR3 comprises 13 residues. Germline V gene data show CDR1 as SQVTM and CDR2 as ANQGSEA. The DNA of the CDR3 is TGCAGCGTTCGAGGGCTGGGGGCCAACGTCCTGACTTTC. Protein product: CSVRGLGANVLTF.

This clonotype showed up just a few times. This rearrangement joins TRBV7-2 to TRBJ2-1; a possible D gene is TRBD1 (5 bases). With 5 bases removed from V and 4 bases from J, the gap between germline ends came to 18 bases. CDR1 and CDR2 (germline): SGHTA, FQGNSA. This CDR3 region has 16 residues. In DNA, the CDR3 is TGTGCCAGCAGCCGGCAGTCGGGCAGGGCATACAATGAGCAGTTCTTC. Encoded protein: CASSRQSGRAYNEQFF.

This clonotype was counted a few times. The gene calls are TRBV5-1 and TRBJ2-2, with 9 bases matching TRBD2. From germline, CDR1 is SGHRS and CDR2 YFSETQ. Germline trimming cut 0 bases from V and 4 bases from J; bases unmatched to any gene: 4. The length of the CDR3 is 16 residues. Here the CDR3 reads CASSLVTSGPTGELFF. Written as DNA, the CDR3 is TGCGCCAGCAGCTTGGTTACTAGCGGGCCCACCGGGGAGCTGTTTTTT.

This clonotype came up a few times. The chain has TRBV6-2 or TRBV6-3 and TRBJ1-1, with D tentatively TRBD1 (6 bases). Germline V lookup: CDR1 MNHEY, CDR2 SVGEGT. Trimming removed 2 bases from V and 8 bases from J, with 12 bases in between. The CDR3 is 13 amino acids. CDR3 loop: CASSYPRTDEAFF. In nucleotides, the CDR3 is TGTGCCAGCAGTTACCCCAGGACAGACGAAGCTTTCTTT.

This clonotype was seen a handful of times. The CDR3 bases are TGTGCCAGCAGCCAAGATCCAAGCGGGGGAACCTACGAGCAGTACTTC. Its translation is CASSQDPSGGTYEQYF. The J gene is TRBJ2-7, the V gene TRBV3-1; 8 positions match TRBD2. CDR1 and CDR2 (germline): LGHDT, YNNKEL (reference sequence). V trimming: 0 bases; J trimming: 2 bases; junction bases outside the gene matches: 6. This CDR3 has 16 residues.

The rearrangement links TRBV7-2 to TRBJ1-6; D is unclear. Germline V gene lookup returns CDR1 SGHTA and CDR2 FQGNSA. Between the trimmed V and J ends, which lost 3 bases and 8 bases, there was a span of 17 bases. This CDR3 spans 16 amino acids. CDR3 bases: TGTGCCAGCAGCTTGGCAGGCACAACTGATCATTCACCCCTCCACTTT. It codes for CASSLAGTTDHSPLHF.

CDR3 coding DNA: TGTGCCAGCAGTTTAAGAGTGTTTGGCTACACCTTC. Protein sequence: CASSLRVFGYTF. V and J are TRBV27 and TRBJ1-2; D is undetermined. Between the trimmed V and J ends, which lost 2 bases and 7 bases, there was a span of 8 bases. The CDR3 sequence is 12 residues long. CDR1 MNHEY and CDR2 SMNVEV come from the germline V gene (reference sequence).

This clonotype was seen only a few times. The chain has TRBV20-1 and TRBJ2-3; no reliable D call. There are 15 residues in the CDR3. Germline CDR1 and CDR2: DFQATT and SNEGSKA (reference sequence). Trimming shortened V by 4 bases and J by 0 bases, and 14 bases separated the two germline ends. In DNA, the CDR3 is TGCAGTGCTACCGTTCGGTCTACTAGCACAGATACGCAGTATTTT. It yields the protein CSATVRSTSTDTQYF.

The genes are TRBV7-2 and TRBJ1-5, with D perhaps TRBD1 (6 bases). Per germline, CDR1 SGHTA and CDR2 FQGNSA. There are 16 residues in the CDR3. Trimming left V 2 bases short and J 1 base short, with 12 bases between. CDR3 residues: CASSLSGVISNQPQHF. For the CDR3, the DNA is TGTGCCAGCAGCTTATCAGGGGTGATAAGCAATCAGCCCCAGCATTTT.

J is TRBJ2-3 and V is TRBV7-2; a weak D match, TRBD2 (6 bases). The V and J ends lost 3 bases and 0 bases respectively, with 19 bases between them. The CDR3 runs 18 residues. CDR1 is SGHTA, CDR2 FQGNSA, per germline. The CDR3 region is CASSLRGLIRTSTDTQYF. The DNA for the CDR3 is TGTGCCAGCAGCTTGAGGGGACTTATAAGAACGAGCACAGATACGCAGTATTTT.

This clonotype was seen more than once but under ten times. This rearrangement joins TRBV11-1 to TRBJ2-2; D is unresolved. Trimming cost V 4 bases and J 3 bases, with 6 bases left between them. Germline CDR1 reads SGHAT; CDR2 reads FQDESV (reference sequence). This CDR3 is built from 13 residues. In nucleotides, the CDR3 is TGTGCCAGCAGCTCCGCCGACACCGGGGAGCTGTTTTTT. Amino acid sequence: CASSSADTGELFF.

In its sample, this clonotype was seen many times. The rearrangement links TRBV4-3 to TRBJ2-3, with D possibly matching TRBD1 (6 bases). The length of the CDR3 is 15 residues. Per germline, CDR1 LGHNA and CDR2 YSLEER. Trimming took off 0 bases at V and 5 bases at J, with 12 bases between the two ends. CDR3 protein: CASSQEYLGGDTQYF. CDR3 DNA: TGCGCCAGCAGCCAAGAGTATCTAGGGGGAGATACGCAGTATTTT.

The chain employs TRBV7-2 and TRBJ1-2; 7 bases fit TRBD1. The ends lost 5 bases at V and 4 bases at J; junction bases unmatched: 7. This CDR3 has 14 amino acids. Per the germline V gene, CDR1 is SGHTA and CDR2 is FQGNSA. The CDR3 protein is CASSGTGTVYGYTF. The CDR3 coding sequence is TGTGCCAGCAGCGGAACCGGGACAGTCTATGGCTACACCTTC. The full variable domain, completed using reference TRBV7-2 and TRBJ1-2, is GAGVSQSPSNKVTEKGKDVELRCDPISGHTALYWYRQSLGQGLEFLIYFQGNSAPDKSGLPSDRFSAERTGGSVSTLTIQRTQQEDSAVYLCASSGTGTVYGYTFGSGTRLTVV.

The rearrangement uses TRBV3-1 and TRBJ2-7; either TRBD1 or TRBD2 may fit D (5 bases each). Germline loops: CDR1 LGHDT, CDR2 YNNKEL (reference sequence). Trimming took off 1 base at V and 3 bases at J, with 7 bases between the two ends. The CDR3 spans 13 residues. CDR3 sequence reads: CASSQGGGYEQYF. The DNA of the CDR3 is TGTGCCAGCAGCCAAGGTGGGGGCTACGAGCAGTACTTC.

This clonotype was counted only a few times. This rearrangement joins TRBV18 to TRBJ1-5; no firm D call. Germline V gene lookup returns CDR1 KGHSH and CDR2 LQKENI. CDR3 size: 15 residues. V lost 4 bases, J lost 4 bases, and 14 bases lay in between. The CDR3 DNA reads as TGTGCCAGCTCACTAGGGATAACGGTAAATCAGCCCCAGCATTTT. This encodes CASSLGITVNQPQHF.

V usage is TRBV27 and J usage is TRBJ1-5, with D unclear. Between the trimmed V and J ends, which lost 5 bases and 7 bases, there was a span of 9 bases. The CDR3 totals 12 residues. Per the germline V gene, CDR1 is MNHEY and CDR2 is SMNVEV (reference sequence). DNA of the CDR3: TGTGCCAGCAGTCAGATAGGGCAGCCCCAGCATTTT. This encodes CASSQIGQPQHF.

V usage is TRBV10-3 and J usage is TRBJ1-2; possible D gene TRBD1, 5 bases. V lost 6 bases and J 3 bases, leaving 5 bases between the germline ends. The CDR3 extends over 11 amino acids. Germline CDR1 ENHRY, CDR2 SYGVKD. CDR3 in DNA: TGTGCCATCAGGGGACACTATGGCTACACCTTC. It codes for CAIRGHYGYTF.

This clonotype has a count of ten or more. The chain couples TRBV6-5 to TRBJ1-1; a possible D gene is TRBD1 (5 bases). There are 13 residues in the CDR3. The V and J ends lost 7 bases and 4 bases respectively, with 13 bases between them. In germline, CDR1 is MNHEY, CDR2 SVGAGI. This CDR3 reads CASINTGGTEAFF. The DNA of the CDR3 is TGTGCCAGCATCAACACGGGGGGCACTGAAGCTTTCTTT.